The clone carrying this TCR beta chain was recorded at least ten times. V was shortened by 4 bases and J by 5 bases, with 11 bases between the two germline ends. Germline V gives CDR1 GTSNPN, CDR2 SVGIG (reference sequence). This CDR3 is 12 amino acids long. Expressed TCRB transcripts got sequenced, as all isolated RNA was reverse transcribed. Data came from immunoSEQ multiplex PCR; TCRdb stores just in-frame clones and leaves some out. The sample holds approximately 150,000 clones; about 10% are singletons and the top ten take 1.3%. The sample comes from a study of beta chain features in type 1 diabetes.

The chain recombines TRBV30 with TRBJ2-5; D call uncertain. Material for sequencing was naive CD4+ T cells from blood. The source is a man aged 18 to 35 in good health. CDR3 in DNA: TGTGCCTGGACCCTCTCCCGGGAGACCCAGTACTTC. It yields the protein CAWTLSRETQYF.